Here is one T cell receptor beta chain with its context. Its antigen specificity is not known. Per-base quality was not reported, and no clone a single base away is much larger than it. The immunoSEQ Assay was the method used to sequence TCRbeta CDR3 regions. After extraction, genomic DNA underwent amplification by bias-controlled multiplex PCR, followed by high-throughput sequencing. As for the authors' bioinformatics: To quantify the absolute abundance of each unique TCRbeta CDR3 region, sequences were collapsed and filtered. Usable DNA was measured by amplifying reference genes present in all nucleated cells, and TCRbeta template counts were normalized to that usable DNA to estimate T cell fraction. Repertoire TCRs were annotated as SARS-CoV-2-specific when V gene, CDR3 amino acid sequence and J gene were exactly matched to a known reactive TCR set. The reference SARS-CoV-2 TCR set was derived from MIRA and filtered for enrichment in COVID-19-positive ImmuneCODE repertoires, a step that removed public or cross-reactive TCRs. Using the MIRA antigens, annotated TCRs were further analysed by specific ORF or by position within an ORF. Breadth was defined as annotated unique rearrangements over total unique productive rearrangements; depth was the summed frequency of those rearrangements. Two-sided Wilcoxon rank-sum tests were used to compare TCR breadth between groups. TCRdb stores this immuneACCESS table with in-frame sequences only. Part of the clones is absent; in the studies checked, under half of the shortfall reflects unresolved V genes, and no reason is known for the rest. Clone size and V and J calls were adopted from that table, with D and trimming inferred from the DNA. Present in this sample are fewer than 900,000 clones, about 90% of which were seen just once. The ten largest clones add up to approximately 1.5% of the sample.

These data come from a study of Ad26.COV2.S vaccination and SARS-CoV-2 variants (dated by TCRdb to the early 2020s). For context, the study as a whole: Vaccine-arm donors came from COV1001, a multicentre, randomized, double-blind, placebo-controlled phase I-IIa trial of Ad26.COV2.S in healthy adults. Ad26.COV2.S was administered intramuscularly at 5 x 10^10 or 1 x 10^11 viral particles, either as a single shot or as two shots given 56 days apart. Trial participants were randomized into five groups of five, in which low-dose or high-dose Ad26.COV2.S was given once or twice, or placebo was given on both occasions. The specificity and breadth of SARS-CoV-2-reactive T cell receptors after Ad26.COV2.S vaccination were assessed by TCRbeta repertoire sequencing. The TCR-sequenced set comprised about 30 samples: around 20 Ad26.COV2.S vaccine recipients, 5 placebo recipients and 8 SARS-CoV-2 convalescent individuals. Blinding of investigators to trial group allocation was maintained during experiments and outcome assessment. What the work shows at the level of the full study, not this receptor alone: After vaccination, substantial breadth of spike-specific CD8+ and CD4+ T cell responses was reported. The authors noted that the TCR breadth and depth analyses may have underestimated total T cell responses. Vaccine and placebo recipients had similar non-spike TCR breadth, a finding consistent with the vaccine containing only spike. Higher spike-specific TCR breadth was observed in Ad26.COV2.S recipients than in placebo recipients (P = 0.0014). Comparing responses between vaccine doses or regimens was not something the study was powered to do.

Trimming takes 9 bases from V and 1 base from J, and the germline ends sit 13 bases apart. The germline V gene (reference sequence) supplies CDR1 LNHDA and CDR2 SQIVND. From its cysteine to its phenylalanine, the CDR3 spans 13 amino acids. CDR3 DNA is the only sequence kept; it has 39 bases, read in frame from the first base. The sample's treatment or condition label, decoded: over 15 received Ad26.COV2.S at low or high dose, single or two shots; about 5 received placebo; per-sample allocation not given. Repertoires of vaccine and placebo recipients were sequenced from samples taken on day 63 after the first injection. Cohort 1b enrolled some 25 adults aged 18-55 years at a single site in Boston, USA, between 29 July and 7 August 2020. Ad26.COV2.S was a replication-incompetent adenovirus type 26 vector expressing a prefusion-stabilized SARS-CoV-2 spike protein from the original Wuhan strain.

The sequence came from a person aged 18-65 years who received the Ad26.COV2.S COVID-19 vaccine or a placebo. This material consisted of peripheral blood, taken in a trial of Ad26.COV2.S vaccine versus placebo. The chain joins TRBV19 to TRBJ2-7; the D gene cannot be resolved beyond TRBD1 or TRBD2, each matching 5 bases. This receptor carries the CDR3 CASEGPPSYEQYF. The sequence in DNA is TGTGCCAGCGAGGGACCACCTTCCTACGAGCAGTACTTC.